This T cell receptor (beta chain) was profiled in a study of shared clonotypes between healthy human individuals. Study information: Aged 18 to 49, the donors were two women and a few men.

As regards this clone: Its antigen is not identified.

Study-level findings and limits: Several donors shared approximately 5% of their naive CD4 clonotypes.

The CDR3 has 19 amino acids. With 4 bases removed from V and 0 bases from J, the gap between germline ends came to 25 bases. Germline V lookup: CDR1 SGHTS, CDR2 YDEGEE. Positively selected for CCR7, the CD45RO-negative cells used as naive CD8 cells excluded terminally differentiated effector memory CD45RA+ cells. Repertoires were generated with immunoSEQ multiplex PCR, while TCRdb's copy carries only in-frame clones and drops some. The repertoire holds roughly 2,000,000 clones, over 85% seen once, with 1% to 1.5% in the top ten. This clonotype originated in a man between 18 and 29 years old in good health. The sequencing input was naive CD8+ T cells sorted from blood. The chain combines TRBV5-8 with TRBJ1-1; D is possibly TRBD1 (5 bases). The CDR3 region has the DNA TGTGCCAGCAGCATAGGGACGGTCGTCTTAACACCAATGAACACTGAAGCTTTCTTT. Its protein is CASSIGTVVLTPMNTEAFF. Full variable domain (rest looked up from reference TRBV5-8 and TRBJ1-1): EAGVTQSPTHLIKTRGQQATLRCSPISGHTSVYWYQQALGLGLQFLLWYDEGEERNRGNFPPRFSGRQFPNYSSELNVNALELEDSALYLCASSIGTVVLTPMNTEAFFGQGTRLTVV.